This TCR beta chain was captured in a study of post-analysis software for immune sequencing data. General study findings and limits: Normalized Chao1 diversity in multiple sclerosis patients fell significantly below that of controls. In patients, a few TRBV segments were more frequent than in controls, with TRBV5-6, TRBV5-1 and TRBV20-1 among them.

This clonotype was counted a few times. Its antigen remains unknown. Germline-derived CDR1 and CDR2 are SQVTM and ANQGSEA. There are 11 residues in the CDR3. Trimming removed 7 bases at V and 6 bases at J, with 10 bases between. cDNA libraries of TCR beta carried unique molecular identifiers. Each CDR3 protein is one row after TCRdb ran MiXCR on the PCR reads. This table holds roughly 800,000 distinct CDR3 sequences, roughly 50% found once. The V gene is TRBV29-1, the J gene TRBJ2-1; D not resolved. The sample consisted of blood. The TCR was taken from a girl aged 5 to 17 with multiple sclerosis. The CDR3 here is CSAANGNEQFF. The DNA of the CDR3 is TGCAGCGCGGCTAATGGCAATGAGCAGTTCTTC.